The entry below describes one T cell receptor (beta chain). Its antigen is still unknown. V gave up 1 base and J gave up 0 bases, with 9 bases separating them. This CDR3 comprises 16 residues. Germline-derived CDR1 and CDR2 are KGHSH and LQKENI. This sample is drawn from a study of shared clonotypes between healthy human individuals. About the research overall: Each donor contributed plates that comprised three CD4 naive, three CD4 memory, two CD8 naive and one CD8 memory. Study observations and caveats: It was anticipated that sequencing depth would influence how many clonotypes donors shared.

The authors loaded 150 to 250 ng DNA, roughly 27,000 T cell genomes, into sorted-subset replicate PCRs. Here immunoSEQ multiplex PCR was the method, and the copy in TCRdb shows in-frame clones only, minus some. This table holds approximately 2.1 million clones, approximately 95% found once. This sequence was found in a man in his late teens or twenties in good health. Some clones in this sample may be carry-over from other donors' samples. Sequenced: naive CD4+ T cells from PBMCs. Subset here: CD45RA+ positively selected. The chain uses TRBV18 and TRBJ2-2; no firm D call. The CDR3 sequence is CASSPHPAANTGELFF. CDR3 DNA: TGTGCCAGCTCACCACATCCCGCGGCGAACACCGGGGAGCTGTTTTTT.